This is a list of T cell receptor beta chains from one sample in a study of blood T cell repertoires in COVID-19. Libraries were prepared by immunoSEQ multiplex PCR; TCRdb keeps only in-frame clonotypes and omits some of them. The repertoire consists of some 290,000 clones, with around 87% occurring once and the leading ten covering less than 4.5%. The material sequenced was peripheral blood. These receptors were collected from a man younger than 30 with active or convalescent COVID-19. CDR3s include the opening cysteine and the closing phenylalanine or tryptophan. A D gene is named only where the DNA matches it firmly. Expanded clones get a size class; other rows say once, few or many, or leave the size out.

J	D	size	V	CDR3	DNA
TRBJ1-1	NA	NA	TRBV30	CAWRDMVTTEAFF	TGTGCCTGGAGGGACATGGTTACCACTGAAGCTTTCTTT
TRBJ1-1	NA	NA	TRBV6-5	CASSPHTPQGKAFF	TGTGCCAGCAGCCCCCACACCCCACAGGGTAAGGCTTTCTTT
TRBJ2-1	NA	NA	TRBV6-5	CASRQVLGEQFF	TGTGCCAGCAGACAGGTTTTAGGGGAGCAGTTCTTC
TRBJ1-1	NA	NA	TRBV2	CASSKELPTEAFF	TGTGCCAGCAGTAAGGAACTACCCACTGAAGCTTTCTTT
TRBJ2-3	TRBD2	NA	TRBV27	CASSSGISTDTQYF	TGTGCCAGCAGCAGCGGGATTAGCACAGATACGCAGTATTTT
TRBJ2-2	TRBD1	NA	TRBV6-5	CASSPDRGTGELFF	TGTGCCAGCAGTCCTGACAGGGGCACCGGGGAGCTGTTTTTT
TRBJ2-6	NA	NA	TRBV6-5	CASSYRRAGANVLTF	TGTGCCAGCAGTTACAGGAGGGCTGGGGCCAACGTCCTGACTTTC
TRBJ2-7	NA	NA	TRBV2	CASRRGTTYEQYF	TGTGCCAGCAGAAGGGGGACCACCTACGAGCAGTACTTC
TRBJ1-6	NA	NA	TRBV2	CASSAAGSDSPLHF	TGTGCCAGCAGTGCGGCCGGGAGTGATTCACCCCTCCACTTT
TRBJ1-3	NA	NA	TRBV5-1	CASSQSYSGNTIYF	TGCGCCAGCAGCCAAAGCTACTCTGGAAACACCATATATTTT
TRBJ2-4	NA	NA	TRBV2	CASSGTAENIQYF	TGTGCCAGCAGTGGAACAGCTGAAAACATTCAGTACTTC
TRBJ2-7	NA	NA	TRBV7-2	CASSLLGGSTSYEQYF	TGTGCCAGCAGCTTACTGGGAGGTTCCACGTCCTACGAGCAGTACTTC
TRBJ1-1	NA	NA	TRBV29-1	CSSRGDFPTEAFF	TGCAGCTCCCGGGGGGACTTTCCCACTGAAGCTTTCTTT
TRBJ1-4	NA	NA	TRBV5-6	CASSLGLGGEKLFF	TGTGCCAGCAGCTTGGGCCTGGGAGGTGAAAAACTGTTTTTT
TRBJ1-1	NA	NA	TRBV5-1	CASSLAGGVAFF	TGCGCCAGCAGCTTGGCGGGGGGCGTAGCTTTCTTT
TRBJ2-5	NA	NA	TRBV24-1	CATSDFGEETQYF	TGTGCCACCAGTGATTTCGGGGAAGAGACCCAGTACTTC
TRBJ1-1	NA	NA	TRBV25-1	CASSEYREVTEAFF	TGTGCCAGCAGTGAATACAGGGAGGTCACTGAAGCTTTCTTT
TRBJ1-1	NA	NA	TRBV12-3/TRBV12-4	CASSSPGGAFF	TGTGCCAGCAGTTCCCCGGGAGGCGCTTTCTTT
TRBJ1-5	NA	few	TRBV3-1/TRBV3-2	CASSQDTTENQPQHF	TGTGCCAGCAGCCAAGATACGACAGAGAATCAGCCCCAGCATTTT
TRBJ1-3	NA	NA	TRBV9	CASSGRGNTIYF	TGTGCCAGCAGCGGGAGGGGAAACACCATATATTTT
TRBJ2-1	NA	NA	TRBV27	CASSSSGSSYNEQFF	TGTGCCAGCAGTTCGTCGGGGAGCTCCTACAATGAGCAGTTCTTC
TRBJ1-3	NA	NA	TRBV23-1	CAKDTASNSGNTIYF	TGCGCCAAGGATACAGCAAGCAACTCTGGAAACACCATATATTTT
TRBJ2-1	TRBD1	NA	TRBV2	CASRGQVESYNEQFF	TGTGCCAGCAGAGGACAGGTCGAATCCTACAATGAGCAGTTCTTC
TRBJ2-7	TRBD2	NA	TRBV30	CAWSSTSGTRYEQYF	TGTGCCTGGAGTTCGACTAGCGGGACGAGATACGAGCAGTACTTC
TRBJ2-5	NA	NA	TRBV28	CASSFTMKGRRKTQYF	TGTGCCAGCAGTTTCACCATGAAGGGGCGCAGGAAGACCCAGTACTTC
TRBJ2-7	TRBD2	NA	TRBV20-1	CSASRGTSADEQYF	TGCAGTGCTAGTAGGGGGACTAGCGCCGACGAGCAGTACTTC
TRBJ2-5	NA	NA	TRBV5-6	CASSLEPVRETQYF	TGTGCCAGCAGCTTGGAGCCTGTGCGGGAGACCCAGTACTTC
TRBJ1-5	NA	NA	TRBV13	CASSAGFGGAQPQHF	TGTGCCAGCAGCGCCGGTTTTGGGGGGGCGCAGCCCCAGCATTTT
TRBJ2-1	NA	many	TRBV29-1	CSVEVLAVGEQFF	TGCAGCGTTGAAGTGCTAGCTGTGGGTGAGCAGTTCTTC
TRBJ1-1	NA	NA	TRBV4-1	CASSQDLVVEAFF	TGCGCCAGCAGCCAAGATCTCGTCGTTGAAGCTTTCTTT
TRBJ2-2	TRBD2	NA	TRBV5-1	CASRLRGGDTGELFF	TGCGCCAGCAGATTGCGGGGGGGCGACACCGGGGAGCTGTTTTTT
TRBJ1-1	NA	few	TRBV29-1	CSVWANTEAFF	TGCAGCGTTTGGGCGAACACTGAAGCTTTCTTT
TRBJ2-2	NA	few	TRBV2	CASSFASENTGELFF	TGTGCCAGCAGTTTTGCTAGCGAGAACACCGGGGAGCTGTTTTTT
TRBJ2-1	TRBD1	NA	TRBV3-1/TRBV3-2	CASGPGQGNEQFF	TGTGCCAGCGGACCCGGACAGGGTAATGAGCAGTTCTTC
TRBJ2-3	TRBD1	NA	TRBV6-5	CASRRQGPADTQYF	TGTGCCAGCAGGAGACAGGGTCCCGCAGATACGCAGTATTTT
TRBJ2-3	NA	NA	TRBV24-1	CATNGALGEDTQYF	TGTGCCACCAATGGTGCGCTTGGGGAGGATACGCAGTATTTT
TRBJ1-1	NA	NA	TRBV24-1	CATSVCGKGSLYTEAFF	TGTGCCACCAGTGTGTGTGGCAAGGGGTCTTTGTACACTGAAGCTTTCTTT
TRBJ2-6	NA	NA	TRBV5-1	CASSPFLSGANVLTF	TGCGCCAGCAGCCCGTTTTTGAGTGGGGCCAACGTCCTGACTTTC
TRBJ2-7	NA	NA	TRBV27	CASRTTLFYEQYF	TGTGCCAGCCGGACTACCCTATTCTACGAGCAGTACTTC
TRBJ2-7	TRBD2	NA	TRBV30	CAWSVSGGEQYF	TGTGCCTGGAGTGTTTCGGGGGGCGAGCAGTACTTC
TRBJ2-7	NA	NA	TRBV7-9	CASSHPVQGGEQYF	TGTGCCAGCAGCCACCCGGTACAAGGCGGCGAGCAGTACTTC
TRBJ1-4	NA	NA	TRBV5-1	CASSLVVGQGGKLFF	TGCGCCAGCAGCTTGGTCGTAGGGCAGGGCGGTAAACTGTTTTTT
TRBJ1-1	NA	NA	TRBV9	CASSVEAARTEAFF	TGTGCCAGCAGCGTAGAGGCAGCGCGAACTGAAGCTTTCTTT
TRBJ1-6	NA	NA	TRBV4-1	CASSQEPGGSSYNSPLHF	TGCGCCAGCAGCCAAGAACCGGGAGGAAGCTCCTATAATTCACCCCTCCACTTT
TRBJ1-6	TRBD1	NA	TRBV7-2	CASSLAGGNSPLHF	TGTGCCAGCAGCTTAGCAGGGGGCAATTCACCCCTCCACTTT
TRBJ2-3	NA	NA	TRBV12-3/TRBV12-4	CASSLLRADTQYF	TGTGCCAGCAGTTTATTGCGAGCAGATACGCAGTATTTT
TRBJ1-1	NA	NA	TRBV25-1	CASSDWTLNTEAFF	TGTGCCAGCAGTGACTGGACTTTGAACACTGAAGCTTTCTTT
TRBJ2-2	TRBD2	NA	TRBV28	CASSPSGSGGPGELFF	TGTGCCAGCAGTCCTAGCGGGAGCGGAGGCCCCGGGGAGCTGTTTTTT